This is a list of T cell receptor beta chains from one sample in a study of T cell responses to AZD1222 COVID-19 vaccine. Sequenced by immunoSEQ multiplex PCR; TCRdb stores in-frame clones only, minus some. The sample lists about 110,000 clones, about 86% seen once, with over 3% in the top ten. The sample in question was peripheral blood, obtained on day 0 of AZD1222 vaccination. The receptor set was obtained from an adult in good health. CDR3s include the opening cysteine and the closing phenylalanine or tryptophan. The order of the fields is D gene, J gene, clone size, V gene, CDR3 protein, CDR3 DNA. A D gene is named only where the DNA matches it firmly. Not every row has a clone size; where given, it reads once, few, many or a size class.

D gene: .
J gene: TRBJ1-5
clone size: .
V gene: TRBV15
CDR3 protein: CATSRQGGQPQHF
CDR3 DNA: TGTGCCACCAGCAGGCAGGGAGGTCAGCCCCAGCATTTT

D gene: .
J gene: TRBJ2-1
clone size: .
V gene: TRBV2
CDR3 protein: CASSTPPRYNEQFF
CDR3 DNA: TGTGCCAGCAGTACCCCTCCGAGGTACAATGAGCAGTTCTTC

D gene: .
J gene: TRBJ2-5
clone size: .
V gene: TRBV5-1
CDR3 protein: CASSGPWGPETQYF
CDR3 DNA: TGCGCCAGCAGCGGCCCTTGGGGGCCAGAGACCCAGTACTTC

D gene: TRBD2
J gene: TRBJ2-1
clone size: .
V gene: TRBV18
CDR3 protein: CASSPRTSGGADNEQFF
CDR3 DNA: TGTGCCAGCTCACCACGAACTAGCGGGGGGGCCGACAATGAGCAGTTCTTC

D gene: .
J gene: TRBJ2-3
clone size: .
V gene: TRBV10-1
CDR3 protein: CATRMGSTDTQYF
CDR3 DNA: TGCGCCACGCGCATGGGGAGCACAGATACGCAGTATTTT

D gene: .
J gene: TRBJ2-4
clone size: .
V gene: TRBV24-1
CDR3 protein: CATSEAGAGAKNIQYF
CDR3 DNA: TGTGCCACCAGTGAAGCAGGGGCGGGGGCCAAAAACATTCAGTACTTC

D gene: .
J gene: TRBJ1-1
clone size: .
V gene: TRBV20-1
CDR3 protein: CSASGRSNTEAFF
CDR3 DNA: TGCAGTGCTAGTGGCAGGTCGAACACTGAAGCTTTCTTT

D gene: .
J gene: TRBJ1-6
clone size: .
V gene: TRBV12-3/TRBV12-4
CDR3 protein: CASSSREALHF
CDR3 DNA: TGTGCCAGCAGTTCTAGAGAGGCCCTCCACTTT

D gene: TRBD1
J gene: TRBJ2-7
clone size: .
V gene: TRBV5-1
CDR3 protein: CASSSGTGAYEQYF
CDR3 DNA: TGCGCCAGCAGCTCCGGGACAGGAGCCTACGAGCAGTACTTC

D gene: .
J gene: TRBJ1-6
clone size: .
V gene: TRBV14
CDR3 protein: CASSQDRTTTSYNSPLHF
CDR3 DNA: TGTGCCAGCAGCCAAGATCGGACGACAACCTCCTATAATTCACCCCTCCACTTT

D gene: .
J gene: TRBJ1-5
clone size: .
V gene: TRBV20-1
CDR3 protein: CSASFVNVQPQHF
CDR3 DNA: TGCAGTGCTAGTTTCGTGAACGTACAGCCCCAGCATTTT

D gene: .
J gene: TRBJ1-3
clone size: .
V gene: TRBV21-1
CDR3 protein: CASSKVRLSTLPTYFSGNTIYF
CDR3 DNA: TGTGCCAGCAGCAAAGTTCGACTTTCTACCCTTCCAACCTACTTCTCTGGAAACACCATATATTTT

D gene: .
J gene: TRBJ1-3
clone size: .
V gene: TRBV4-1
CDR3 protein: CASSMGPDRNTIYF
CDR3 DNA: TGCGCCAGCAGCATGGGACCAGATAGAAACACCATATATTTT

D gene: TRBD1
J gene: TRBJ1-5
clone size: .
V gene: TRBV4-1
CDR3 protein: CASSPQGGLTGDHQPQHF
CDR3 DNA: TGCGCCAGCAGCCCTCAAGGTGGCCTAACAGGGGACCATCAGCCCCAGCATTTT

D gene: .
J gene: TRBJ2-3
clone size: .
V gene: TRBV27
CDR3 protein: CASSLWVGGTDTQYF
CDR3 DNA: TGTGCCAGCAGTTTATGGGTTGGGGGTACAGATACGCAGTATTTT

D gene: TRBD2
J gene: TRBJ2-1
clone size: .
V gene: TRBV28
CDR3 protein: CASRRTSGEQFF
CDR3 DNA: TGTGCCAGCAGAAGGACTAGTGGTGAGCAGTTCTTC

D gene: .
J gene: TRBJ1-2
clone size: .
V gene: TRBV9
CDR3 protein: CASSPDFVFGYTF
CDR3 DNA: TGTGCCAGCAGCCCAGACTTCGTTTTTGGCTACACCTTC

D gene: .
J gene: TRBJ1-1
clone size: .
V gene: TRBV4-1
CDR3 protein: CASSRGRGGTEAFF
CDR3 DNA: TGCGCCAGCAGCCGAGGACGGGGAGGGACTGAAGCTTTCTTT

D gene: TRBD1
J gene: TRBJ1-3
clone size: .
V gene: TRBV9
CDR3 protein: CASSPDRANSGNTIYF
CDR3 DNA: TGTGCCAGCAGCCCCGACAGGGCTAACTCTGGAAACACCATATATTTT

D gene: TRBD2
J gene: TRBJ2-3
clone size: .
V gene: TRBV5-1
CDR3 protein: CASSLDPAGSTDTQYF
CDR3 DNA: TGCGCCAGCAGCTTGGATCCAGCGGGAAGCACAGATACGCAGTATTTT

D gene: .
J gene: TRBJ1-5
clone size: .
V gene: TRBV5-1
CDR3 protein: CASSPGSLSSNQPQHF
CDR3 DNA: TGCGCCAGCAGCCCAGGATCTCTATCTAGCAATCAGCCCCAGCATTTT

D gene: .
J gene: TRBJ1-5
clone size: few
V gene: TRBV5-4
CDR3 protein: CASSLGQGRRSNQPQHF
CDR3 DNA: TGTGCCAGCAGCTTAGGCCAGGGAAGGAGGAGCAATCAGCCCCAGCATTTT

D gene: TRBD1
J gene: TRBJ2-7
clone size: .
V gene: TRBV7-2
CDR3 protein: CASSYRTGGPEQYF
CDR3 DNA: TGTGCCAGCAGCTACCGGACAGGGGGCCCCGAGCAGTACTTC

D gene: .
J gene: TRBJ1-5
clone size: once
V gene: TRBV5-1
CDR3 protein: CASSLGTVSNQPQHF
CDR3 DNA: TGCGCCAGCAGCTTGGGGACAGTTAGCAATCAGCCCCAGCATTTT

D gene: TRBD2
J gene: TRBJ2-7
clone size: .
V gene: TRBV9
CDR3 protein: CASSVGLAGNSYEQYF
CDR3 DNA: TGTGCCAGCAGCGTAGGACTAGCGGGGAACTCCTACGAGCAGTACTTC

D gene: TRBD1
J gene: TRBJ1-3
clone size: .
V gene: TRBV7-2
CDR3 protein: CASSQTGRGGNTIYF
CDR3 DNA: TGTGCCAGCAGCCAGACAGGGAGAGGAGGAAACACCATATATTTT

D gene: .
J gene: TRBJ1-1
clone size: once
V gene: TRBV28
CDR3 protein: CASSYEIRGAFF
CDR3 DNA: TGTGCCAGCAGTTACGAAATACGGGGAGCTTTCTTT

D gene: .
J gene: TRBJ1-1
clone size: .
V gene: TRBV28
CDR3 protein: CASSSPGNTEAFF
CDR3 DNA: TGTGCCAGCAGTTCCCCAGGGAACACTGAAGCTTTCTTT

D gene: .
J gene: TRBJ1-5
clone size: .
V gene: TRBV4-1
CDR3 protein: CASSQVLGGLSQPQHF
CDR3 DNA: TGCGCCAGCAGCCAAGTCTTGGGGGGCCTGAGCCAGCCCCAGCATTTT

D gene: TRBD1
J gene: TRBJ2-1
clone size: .
V gene: TRBV6-2/TRBV6-3
CDR3 protein: CASSSTGVTSSSYNEQFF
CDR3 DNA: TGTGCCAGCAGTTCGACAGGGGTCACCTCAAGCTCCTACAATGAGCAGTTCTTC

D gene: .
J gene: TRBJ1-2
clone size: .
V gene: TRBV4-1
CDR3 protein: CASSQPTEANYGYTF
CDR3 DNA: TGCGCCAGCAGCCAACCGACGGAGGCTAACTATGGCTACACCTTC

D gene: TRBD1
J gene: TRBJ1-6
clone size: .
V gene: TRBV10-2
CDR3 protein: CASSESDRENSPLHF
CDR3 DNA: TGCGCCAGCAGTGAGTCCGACAGGGAGAATTCACCCCTCCACTTT

D gene: .
J gene: TRBJ2-7
clone size: .
V gene: TRBV29-1
CDR3 protein: CSVVAGQSSYEQYF
CDR3 DNA: TGCAGCGTTGTAGCTGGACAGTCCTCCTACGAGCAGTACTTC

D gene: .
J gene: TRBJ1-4
clone size: .
V gene: TRBV9
CDR3 protein: CASSVGDGRDEKLFF
CDR3 DNA: TGTGCCAGCAGCGTAGGGGACGGGAGGGATGAAAAACTGTTTTTT

D gene: TRBD2
J gene: TRBJ2-5
clone size: .
V gene: TRBV10-3
CDR3 protein: CAISDQRGAQETQYF
CDR3 DNA: TGTGCCATCAGTGACCAGCGGGGGGCGCAAGAGACCCAGTACTTC

D gene: .
J gene: TRBJ1-5
clone size: .
V gene: TRBV6-5
CDR3 protein: CASLSSNQPQHF
CDR3 DNA: TGTGCCAGCTTAAGCAGCAATCAGCCCCAGCATTTT

D gene: TRBD1
J gene: TRBJ1-4
clone size: .
V gene: TRBV5-1
CDR3 protein: CASSPELGTGSFATNEKLFF
CDR3 DNA: TGCGCCAGCAGCCCTGAACTCGGGACAGGGTCATTTGCAACTAATGAAAAACTGTTTTTT

D gene: .
J gene: TRBJ1-5
clone size: .
V gene: TRBV3-1/TRBV3-2
CDR3 protein: CASSQRQSDQPQHF
CDR3 DNA: TGTGCCAGCAGCCAGAGACAGAGCGATCAGCCCCAGCATTTT

D gene: TRBD1
J gene: TRBJ2-3
clone size: once
V gene: TRBV29-1
CDR3 protein: CSVDSPTGGSDTQYF
CDR3 DNA: TGCAGCGTTGATTCTCCGACAGGGGGAAGCGATACGCAGTATTTT

D gene: .
J gene: TRBJ1-5
clone size: .
V gene: TRBV30
CDR3 protein: CAWSGDLRRQPQHF
CDR3 DNA: TGTGCCTGGAGTGGGGACCTCAGGAGGCAGCCCCAGCATTTT

D gene: .
J gene: TRBJ1-2
clone size: .
V gene: TRBV7-2
CDR3 protein: CASSHRTSRRTF
CDR3 DNA: TGTGCCAGCAGCCACCGCACCTCTAGGCGGACCTTC

D gene: .
J gene: TRBJ1-3
clone size: .
V gene: TRBV5-8
CDR3 protein: CASSLVLQGNNGNTIYF
CDR3 DNA: TGTGCCAGCAGCTTGGTCCTTCAAGGGAACAATGGAAACACCATATATTTT

D gene: .
J gene: TRBJ1-3
clone size: .
V gene: TRBV11-2
CDR3 protein: CASSGTSNSGNTIYF
CDR3 DNA: TGTGCCAGCAGCGGCACAAGCAACTCTGGAAACACCATATATTTT

D gene: .
J gene: TRBJ2-2
clone size: .
V gene: TRBV19
CDR3 protein: CASSTAIGELFF
CDR3 DNA: TGTGCCAGTAGTACCGCGATCGGGGAGCTGTTTTTT

D gene: .
J gene: TRBJ2-2
clone size: .
V gene: TRBV27
CDR3 protein: CASSSPGTQQNTGELFF
CDR3 DNA: TGTGCCAGCAGTTCACCCGGGACGCAGCAGAACACCGGGGAGCTGTTTTTT

D gene: .
J gene: TRBJ2-7
clone size: .
V gene: TRBV27
CDR3 protein: CASSWQGGPRLYEQYF
CDR3 DNA: TGTGCCAGCAGTTGGCAGGGGGGCCCCCGACTCTACGAGCAGTACTTC

D gene: .
J gene: TRBJ2-3
clone size: once
V gene: TRBV10-1
CDR3 protein: CASSDYREEDTQYF
CDR3 DNA: TGCGCCAGCAGTGATTACAGGGAGGAAGATACGCAGTATTTT

D gene: .
J gene: TRBJ1-6
clone size: .
V gene: TRBV6-1
CDR3 protein: CASSDIGAENSPLHF
CDR3 DNA: TGTGCCAGCAGTGATATTGGGGCCGAGAATTCACCCCTCCACTTT

D gene: .
J gene: TRBJ2-1
clone size: .
V gene: TRBV9
CDR3 protein: CASSAQSNNEQFF
CDR3 DNA: TGTGCCAGCAGCGCACAGTCAAACAATGAGCAGTTCTTC

D gene: .
J gene: TRBJ2-2
clone size: .
V gene: TRBV7-2
CDR3 protein: CASSLGRLTGELFF
CDR3 DNA: TGTGCCAGCAGCTTAGGCAGACTCACCGGGGAGCTGTTTTTT

D gene: .
J gene: TRBJ1-5
clone size: .
V gene: TRBV7-9
CDR3 protein: CASSLAGTGTSNQPQHF
CDR3 DNA: TGTGCCAGCAGCTTAGCCGGAACAGGGACTAGCAATCAGCCCCAGCATTTT

D gene: .
J gene: TRBJ1-2
clone size: .
V gene: TRBV19
CDR3 protein: CASEPNGQFNYGYTF
CDR3 DNA: TGTGCCAGTGAGCCTAACGGACAGTTTAACTATGGCTACACCTTC